This TCR beta chain was captured by sequencing in a study of long-term antiretroviral therapy in people with HIV (dated by TCRdb to between 2021 and 2022). Some background on the complete study: The earliest samples were collected roughly a decade before the 2015 WHO recommendation for immediate ART, at a time when ART was usually postponed until CD4 counts fell. Whether ART initiation and durable HIV suppression were associated with changes in peripheral blood TRB repertoire composition and diversity was tested in a retrospective serial study. A total of roughly 200 cryopreserved PBMC samples came from 25 to 35 adults with confirmed HIV infection and were collected serially over a mean of roughly six years (range 1-12). Among the 30 to 35 participants with HIV, roughly eleven were female. No cross-contamination during QIAcube processing turned up in test extractions that ran a monoclonal T-cell line alongside 33 polyclonal samples.

V drops 2 bases and J drops 9 bases, leaving 12 bases in between. CDR1 SGHDT and CDR2 YYEEEE are derived from the germline V gene. Inclusive of the bounding cysteine and phenylalanine, the CDR3 is 13 residues long. The entry retains the CDR3 DNA only, 39 bases that are in frame from base 1. Summary of the overall study and its limitations: Expanded TRB clones identified before ART initiation dominated the repertoire at all time points, although this dominance fluctuated and declined in many PLHIV after ART. A significant increase in TRB diversity was found to be associated with ART initiation, although TRB diversity was observed to remain significantly below that of transplant donor controls even after long-term ART. Because pre-ART samples had limited cell numbers, profiling was done on unsorted PBMC rather than on sorted CD4+ and CD8+ T cells. Because PBMC availability was limited, only the TCR beta chain was sequenced, with no alpha chain pairing. Narrower CDR3 length ranges were observed in HIV repertoires than in controls, and an antigen-experienced repertoire with only a slight naive shift after ART was suggested by the network structure. No data were available on ART adherence, viral resistance or therapy changes, limiting inferences about post-ART repertoire changes. The samples span the years 2004 to 2017, and the ART regimens used may be less effective than current regimens.

Note on this clone: Its antigen is unknown. No much larger clone is present one base from it, and per-base qualities are unavailable.

To be included, a participant needed at least one PBMC sample from before ART initiation plus at least two post-ART samples. Treatment was received in the United States of America by all participants with HIV. Before DNA extraction, cryopreserved samples containing roughly 1-10 million PBMC were thawed and washed. At the time of the earliest PBMC sample, participants with HIV were aged between roughly 20 and 54 years. PBMC samples were contributed by each participant from 1-4 timepoints before ART initiation and 2-8 timepoints after ART initiation, with a median of 7 samples. For every participant, serial HIV viral load, CD4+ T-cell count, ART history and demographic data were obtained. Using a Qiagen kit on a QIAcube, genomic DNA was extracted from unsorted PBMC, with samples processed in batches of 12. The immunoSEQ hsTCRB v3.0 assay was used at survey level resolution to sequence the TRB variable region. The targeted TRB sequencing depth was about 40,000-55,000 T-cell genomes per sample. TRB libraries were pooled and sequenced on an Illumina MiSeq using a v3 150-cycle kit. The paper's data handling went like this. Repertoire analysis was run in R within a reproducible Nextflow workflow that covered QC, data transformation and analysis. LymphoSeq2, an R package for AIRR-Seq data exploration, was used to implement custom analyses. After excluding several samples that yielded fewer than 5000 total TRB sequences, approximately 180 HIV repertoires remained for analysis. Of the roughly 190 retained HIV repertoires, over 55 were collected before and 120 to 140 after ART initiation. Repertoires were downsampled to 5000 TRB nucleotide sequences, with summary statistics averaged over 100 downsampling iterations. TRB sequences were retained for analysis only if CDR3 regions of at least seven amino acids were present. Diversity was assessed using a clonality score derived from Shannon entropy and using the Gini coefficient. In the repertoire networks, any two of the top 5000 CDR3 amino acid sequences were connected whenever the two sequences differed by an edit distance of one. For TRB CDR3 amino acid sequences, GLIPH2 was used to predict antigen specificity groups and MHC restriction. Known CMV, EBV, HIV or tissue antigen associations were flagged by matching CDR3 amino acid sequences against VDJdb and McPAS-TCR. Pre-ART, post-ART and control groups were compared with Wilcoxon signed-rank tests and Holm-Bonferroni correction. Here the immuneACCESS table is served through TCRdb, limited to in-frame sequences with V and J called. Missing clones are a known gap in these copies; in checked studies unresolved V genes cover under half, and the rest lacks a known reason. V and J calls and clone size are those listed in that table; D and trimming were worked out from the DNA. The sample data list about 33,000 clones, and roughly 80% of these were observed just once. The biggest ten clones account for roughly 7.1% of the sample.

This material consisted of unsorted PBMCs, taken 2 years after starting antiretroviral therapy. Recombination connected TRBV5-6 to TRBJ1-5; no D gene is confidently identified. The sequence came from a woman between 50 and 59 years old with HIV. The sequence in DNA is TGTGCCAGCAGCTTAGGCGGGCGGGGGCCCCAGCATTTT. Translated, this is CASSLGGRGPQHF. The full variable domain, with segments outside the CDR3 supplied by the reference TRBV5-6 and TRBJ1-5 proteins, appears as DAGVTQSPTHLIKTRGQQVTLRCSPKSGHDTVSWYQQALGQGPQFIFQYYEEEERQRGNFPDRFSGHQFPNYSSELNVNALLLGDSALYLCASSLGGRGPQHFGDGTRLSIL.